This paragraph reports one T cell receptor beta chain. Its target is unknown. Each CDR3 protein gets one entry after TCRdb re-called the 5' RACE reads with MiXCR. The sample records 200,000 to 250,000 distinct CDR3 sequences, roughly 7.1% being singletons. This sample was taken from a study of identical twins. Whole-study results and caveats: Zero-insertion results could be subject to partial confounding by invariant MAIT and iNKT cells.

Germline assignment: CDR1 SGHDN and CDR2 FVKESK. Trimming took off 3 bases at V and 11 bases at J, with 10 bases between the two ends. CDR3 length: 11 residues. The same data also contributed to another study, on T cells expressing NK-cell markers. That work adds: Five or six donors carried dominant NKG2C+ clonotypes that made up roughly 1.0-7.0% of their CD8+ T cells. Clones of NKG2C+ T cells that had expanded were of unclear HCMV specificity.

This receptor was taken from a young woman in good health. The chain carries TRBV14 and TRBJ1-1; D might be TRBD1 (5 bases). Sequenced sample: CD8+ T cells sorted from blood. CDR3 sequence: CASSQGGEAFF. The DNA of the CDR3 is TGTGCCAGCAGCCAGGGAGGGGAGGCTTTCTTT.